A single sample is the source of the 24 T cell receptor beta chains below, sequenced in a study of blood T cell repertoires in COVID-19. This table comes from immunoSEQ multiplex PCR, and its TCRdb copy is limited to in-frame clones, with some not included. The data hold approximately 100,000 clones, with 87% observed a single time. The sample consisted of peripheral blood. The receptors here all came from a woman aged 25 to 39 with acute or convalescent COVID-19.

This chain connects TRBV19 to TRBJ2-1, with 14 bases aligning to TRBD2. CDR1 is LNHDA, CDR2 SQIVND, per germline (reference sequence). The ends lost 5 bases at V and 5 bases at J; junction bases unmatched: 5. This CDR3 spans 16 amino acids. The CDR3 bases are TGTGCCAGTAGTTCTGGGACTAGCGGGGGCCACAATGAGCAGTTCTTC. Amino acid sequence: CASSSGTSGGHNEQFF.

The chain links TRBV7-3 to TRBJ2-1, with a possible D match to TRBD1 (5 bases). Germline values: CDR1 SGHTA, CDR2 FQGTGA. Trimming removed 2 bases from V and 4 bases from J, with 6 bases in between. The length of the CDR3 is 13 residues. The DNA for the CDR3 is TGTGCCAGCAGCTTAGGGGCGTACAATGAGCAGTTCTTC. The encoded protein is CASSLGAYNEQFF.

V usage is TRBV19 and J usage is TRBJ2-6; TRBD1 aligns across 10 bases. Germline V gene data show CDR1 as LNHDA and CDR2 as SQIVND (reference sequence). With 7 bases clipped from V and 1 base from J, the junction kept 7 bases outside the gene matches. CDR3 length: 17 residues. The CDR3 region is CASKWGTGASGANVLTF. DNA for the CDR3: TGTGCCAGTAAATGGGGGACAGGGGCTTCTGGGGCCAACGTCCTGACTTTC.

The table lists this clone with a count of one. This chain joins TRBV2 and TRBJ2-1; 8 bases map to TRBD1. Germline V gene sequence: CDR1 SNHLY, CDR2 FYNNEI. The CDR3 has 15 residues. V lost 1 base and J lost 11; bases outside the gene matches: 10. CDR3 nucleotide sequence: TGTGCCAGCAGTGAAGAGGTCCAGGGGGCGAATAAGCAGTTCTTC. It yields the protein CASSEEVQGANKQFF.

This chain connects TRBV5-1 to TRBJ1-2; 11 nucleotides line up with TRBD1. V dropped 1 base and J dropped 6; count of bases not matched to a gene: 11. Per the germline V gene, CDR1 is SGHRS and CDR2 is YFSETQ. The length of the CDR3 is 17 residues. CDR3 region: CASSLSLPGQGDNGYTF. The DNA of the CDR3 is TGCGCCAGCAGCTTGTCCCTCCCGGGACAGGGGGATAATGGCTACACCTTC.

J is TRBJ1-2 and V is TRBV30; 10 nucleotides match TRBD1. The germline gives CDR1 GTSNPN, CDR2 SVGIG (reference sequence). V lost 2 bases and J lost 4; bases outside the gene matches: 4. The length of the CDR3 is 14 residues. As DNA, the CDR3 is TGTGCCTGGAGTCCAGACAGGGGGCTCTATGGCTACACCTTC. It codes for CAWSPDRGLYGYTF.

The rearrangement uses TRBV6-5 and TRBJ2-3, with 10 bases identical to TRBD1. Unmatched junction bases numbered 4, after V lost 2 bases and J lost 2 bases. This CDR3 region has 16 residues. The germline V gene encodes CDR1 MNHEY and CDR2 SVGAGI. The CDR3 DNA sequence: TGTGCCAGCAGTTACGGGACAGGGGCGACCACAGATACGCAGTATTTT. Amino acids: CASSYGTGATTDTQYF.

The V gene is TRBV11-3, the J gene TRBJ2-7; perhaps TRBD1 as D (5 bases). Trimming cost V 2 bases and J 6 bases, with 17 bases left between them. Germline V gives CDR1 SGHNT, CDR2 YENEEA. The CDR3 has 15 residues. In DNA form, the CDR3 reads TGTGCCAGCAGCTTACATAGTCAAGGGGTCGCCGAGCAGTACTTC. It yields the protein CASSLHSQGVAEQYF.

V and J are TRBV5-1 and TRBJ2-3; TRBD1 matches 8 bases. J gave up 5 bases and V 2 bases, and 1 base lay outside the gene matches. This CDR3 is built from 13 residues. Germline V gene data show CDR1 as SGHRS and CDR2 as YFSETQ. The CDR3 spells CASSLQGEDTQYF. The DNA for the CDR3 is TGCGCCAGCAGCTTACAGGGGGAAGATACGCAGTATTTT.

The chain uses TRBV3-1 (or the pseudogene TRBV3-2) and TRBJ1-2; D gene ambiguous. CDR3 length equals 15 residues. CDR1 and CDR2 from the germline V gene are LGHDT and YNNKEL (reference sequence). V lost 4 bases to trimming and J lost 5 bases, with 17 bases between them. CDR3 DNA sequence: TGTGCCAGCAGCCTCTCCGGAGGTTCCCCTTATGGCTACACCTTC. Protein sequence: CASSLSGGSPYGYTF.

This clone showed up just once. The chain uses TRBV7-2 and TRBJ2-3; 7 nucleotides agree with TRBD2. J gave up 0 bases and V 3 bases, and 3 bases lay outside the gene matches. Per germline, CDR1 SGHTA and CDR2 FQGNSA. The CDR3 has 15 residues. Here the CDR3 DNA reads TGTGCCAGCAGCTTCTGGGGGGGGAGCACAGATACGCAGTATTTT. This sequence encodes CASSFWGGSTDTQYF.

The V call is TRBV4-1, the J call TRBJ2-3, with D possibly TRBD2 on 6 matching bases. CDR3 length: 13 amino acids. Germline CDR1 reads MGHRA; CDR2 reads YSYEKL. Trimming removed 0 bases from V and 7 bases from J, with 8 bases in between. The CDR3 is CASSQDRGNTQYF. DNA for the CDR3: TGCGCCAGCAGCCAAGATCGCGGGAATACGCAGTATTTT.

V gene TRBV10-3 combines with J gene TRBJ1-1; D unclear. Germline-derived CDR1 and CDR2 are ENHRY and SYGVKD. The length of the CDR3 is 13 residues. With 3 bases removed from V and 1 base from J, the gap between germline ends came to 6 bases. The CDR3 reads CAISDSSNTEAFF. The CDR3 bases are TGTGCCATCAGTGACAGTTCGAACACTGAAGCTTTCTTT.

In this sample, this clone turned up once. The CDR3 DNA follows: TGTGCCAGCAGCCCCACTGGTAAACCGAATTCACCCCTCCACTTT. Amino acid sequence: CASSPTGKPNSPLHF. The chain couples TRBV7-8 to TRBJ1-6; D unresolved. V dropped 5 bases and J dropped 7 bases, with 15 bases sitting between them. The length of the CDR3 is 15 residues. The germline V gene has CDR1 SGHVS and CDR2 FQNEAQ. Using reference TRBV7-8 and TRBJ1-6 for the parts outside the CDR3, the full variable domain is GAGVSQSPRYKVAKRGQDVALRCDPISGHVSLFWYQQALGQGPEFLTYFQNEAQLDKSGLPSDRFFAERPEGSVSTLKIQRTQQEDSAVYLCASSPTGKPNSPLHFGNGTRLTVT.

The gene calls are TRBV7-9 and TRBJ2-7; TRBD2 matches at 9 bases. The CDR3 spans 15 residues. With 3 bases clipped from V and 5 bases from J, the junction kept 8 bases outside the gene matches. Germline V CDR1 and CDR2: SEHNR, FQNEAQ (reference sequence). The CDR3 sequence: CASSLVSGGIDEQYF. CDR3 in DNA: TGTGCCAGCAGCTTGGTTAGCGGGGGTATCGACGAGCAGTACTTC.

J is TRBJ1-1 and V is TRBV12-3 or TRBV12-4, with D unresolved. The CDR3 runs to 13 residues. Trimming took off 2 bases at V and 5 bases at J, with 9 bases between the two ends. DNA for the CDR3: TGTGCCAGCAGTTTAACTCACGGTACTGAAGCTTTCTTT. Translated, it gives CASSLTHGTEAFF.

In its sample, this clone was seen a few times. The chain joins TRBV24-1 to TRBJ2-1; 9 positions agree with TRBD1. Germline CDR1 KGHDR, CDR2 SFDVKD. J gave up 5 bases and V 4 bases, and 8 bases lay outside the gene matches. This CDR3 is built from 16 residues. The CDR3 loop is CATSEPGQGPDNEQFF. The CDR3 coding sequence is TGTGCCACCAGTGAACCTGGACAGGGGCCGGACAATGAGCAGTTCTTC.

J is TRBJ2-1 and V is TRBV11-2; TRBD1 aligns across 11 bases. From germline, CDR1 is SGHAT and CDR2 FQNNGV. The junction had 8 bases not matched to a gene; V was cut back by 5 bases and J by 2 bases. The CDR3 consists of 17 residues. CDR3 nucleotide sequence: TGTGCCAGCAGCCCAGGACAGGGGGCGATGACCTACAATGAGCAGTTCTTC. The encoded protein is CASSPGQGAMTYNEQFF.

This clone came up once. V usage is TRBV18 and J usage is TRBJ1-6, with 7 positions matching TRBD1. From germline, CDR1 is KGHSH and CDR2 LQKENI. The ends lost 2 bases at V and 6 bases at J; junction bases unmatched: 7. This CDR3 is built from 16 residues. The CDR3 loop is CASSPSGGTANSPLHF. CDR3 bases: TGTGCCAGCTCACCATCGGGAGGGACAGCTAATTCACCCCTCCACTTT.

The rearrangement links TRBV7-3 to TRBJ2-2; 7 nucleotides line up with TRBD1. Losses at the gene ends were 5 bases for V and 4 bases for J; bases not matched to a gene: 7. The germline gives CDR1 SGHTA, CDR2 FQGTGA. This CDR3 is 15 amino acids long. CDR3 DNA sequence: TGTGCCAGCAGCCCCCAGGGGACAGTCACCGGGGAGCTGTTTTTT. It encodes CASSPQGTVTGELFF.

This sequence joins TRBV6-5 and TRBJ1-5; the D gene is possibly TRBD1 (6 bases). Germline CDR1 MNHEY, CDR2 SVGAGI. V dropped 7 bases and J dropped 0 bases, with 13 bases sitting between them. This CDR3 has 15 amino acids. CDR3 nucleotides: TGTGCCAGCACAGGACAGCCCTATAGCAATCAGCCCCAGCATTTT. The encoded protein is CASTGQPYSNQPQHF.

This chain joins TRBV14 and TRBJ2-2; TRBD1 is a possible D gene (6 bases). The germline gives CDR1 SGHDN, CDR2 FVKESK. V lost 0 bases, J lost 3 bases, and 11 bases lay in between. The CDR3 is 16 residues long. CDR3 DNA sequence: TGTGCCAGCAGCCAAGAGAGGGGGTCCCACACCGGGGAGCTGTTTTTT. It translates to CASSQERGSHTGELFF.

The J gene is TRBJ1-2, the V gene TRBV28, with D hard to call. The germline V gene has CDR1 MDHEN and CDR2 SYDVKM. V lost 5 bases, J lost 6 bases, and 13 bases lay in between. This CDR3 spans 13 amino acids. CDR3 nucleotides: TGTGCCAGCAGTCCGATCACCTATGATGGCTACACCTTC. Its translation: CASSPITYDGYTF.

The DNA for the CDR3 is TGTGCCACCATTGGGGCTAAGCGGGGGAACACCGGGGAGCTGTTTTTT. Amino acid sequence: CATIGAKRGNTGELFF. The chain links TRBV6-6 to TRBJ2-2, with TRBD2 matching 7 bases. From germline, CDR1 is MNHNY and CDR2 SVGAGI (reference sequence). Trimming cost V 10 bases and J 1 base; bases outside gene matches: 12. This CDR3 comprises 16 residues.